The T cell receptor beta chain under discussion was sequenced for a study of blood T cells in healthy people across ages (dated by TCRdb to 2014 to 2015). Regarding the complete study: Template switching captured roughly one uniquely barcoded TCR beta cDNA molecule per two T cells in model experiments. For two donors (one aged 18 to 29 and one aged 80 or older), the study analyzed two additional independent replicas of 1 million unique cDNA reads from the same blood draw. Four age groups were formed from the donors: young (average approximately 17 years), middle-aged (around 37), aged (around 68) and long-lived (about 80). To avoid experimental bias, donors of different ages were randomly spread across the sequencing lanes. Age-related changes in TCR beta repertoire diversity were measured in the study by deep sequencing normalized with unique cDNA molecular identifiers.

CDR1 and CDR2 are read off the germline V gene as SGHTS and YDEGEE. Taken from cysteine to valine, the CDR3 has 14 residues. The retained sequence is limited to the CDR3, 42 bases, with the frame set at the first base. V gives up 1 base and J gives up 2 bases, and the segment between their germline ends measures 10 bases. Worth noting for this clonotype: This clone's antigen is unknown. This clone may be a read error of a much larger clone one base away.

The library was obtained by 5' RACE. Sequencer: Illumina HiSeq 2500. A second roughly 7 to 11 cycle PCR used a sample-barcoded 5' primer and a J-beta primer mix. A template-switch 5' adaptor carrying 12 random nucleotides introduced a unique molecular identifier onto each TCR beta cDNA molecule. At least 2.5 million CDR3-containing paired-end reads were obtained from each sample. First-strand cDNA synthesis was performed from all RNA using the Mint cDNA synthesis kit, with priming by a TRBC-specific oligonucleotide. All cDNA was treated with uracil-DNA glycosylase and then went through a first 18-cycle PCR with the universal primers M1SS and BC2_uni_R. The source study handled its data this way. Normalization of each sample was performed by random selection of 1 million high-quality reads, each carrying a distinct molecular identifier. Reads sharing molecular identifiers were discarded rather than binned into consensus sequences. MiTCR, with a Q25 quality threshold and the strictest error-elimination algorithm, was used for CDR3 identification, clonotype clustering and error correction. A nonparametric unseen species model with Euler transformation was used to estimate a lower bound on total TCR beta diversity. TCRdb handled the public reads itself, with Q25 trimming in fastp and clone calling in MiXCR, and kept productive beta chains. Duplicate CDR3 protein sequences are folded into a single record with the most common DNA and genes. The V and J calls shown here were made by TCRdb, not taken from the authors' results. This sample comprises hundreds of thousands of distinct CDR3 sequences, 25% to 35% of them detected only once. In total, the top ten clones hold about a sixth of the sample.

The roughly 39 donors, aged about 6 to 95 years, were systemically healthy Caucasian individuals from Russia. Each donor gave about 9.2 milliliters of peripheral blood, drawn into EDTA-treated Vacutainer tubes. PBMCs were isolated by Ficoll-Paque density-gradient centrifugation, with at least 7 million obtained per sample. Trizol reagent was used to extract total RNA from PBMCs, with at least 6 micrograms per sample. For every donor, flow cytometry on a PBMC aliquot measured the percentage of naive CD45RAhigh/CD27high T cells. The study at large found these results: Donor CMV infection status was unknown, potentially confounding age-related changes in expanded clonotypes. Compared with the aged group, more naive CD4+ T cells, fewer expanded clones and increased TCR diversity were shown by the long-lived group, suggesting age selection. Bulk unsorted PBMC profiling prevented conclusive comparison of naive and antigen-experienced compartments. As age increased, observed TCR beta diversity per million T cells dropped in a roughly linear way, and a significant reduction was already evident by age about 40. Estimates of total diversity from one million sequenced T cells were regarded as lower bounds and underestimates. A strong correlation was found between observed TCR beta diversity and the percentage of naive T cells measured by flow cytometry.

The material sequenced was blood. The source of this sequence is a woman of 80 years or more in good health. The rearranged segments are TRBV5-8 and TRBJ2-7; the D gene cannot be named for sure. The CDR3 has the sequence CASSLFSGPYEQYV. The bases read TGTGCCAGCAGCTTGTTTTCTGGGCCCTACGAGCAGTACGTC.